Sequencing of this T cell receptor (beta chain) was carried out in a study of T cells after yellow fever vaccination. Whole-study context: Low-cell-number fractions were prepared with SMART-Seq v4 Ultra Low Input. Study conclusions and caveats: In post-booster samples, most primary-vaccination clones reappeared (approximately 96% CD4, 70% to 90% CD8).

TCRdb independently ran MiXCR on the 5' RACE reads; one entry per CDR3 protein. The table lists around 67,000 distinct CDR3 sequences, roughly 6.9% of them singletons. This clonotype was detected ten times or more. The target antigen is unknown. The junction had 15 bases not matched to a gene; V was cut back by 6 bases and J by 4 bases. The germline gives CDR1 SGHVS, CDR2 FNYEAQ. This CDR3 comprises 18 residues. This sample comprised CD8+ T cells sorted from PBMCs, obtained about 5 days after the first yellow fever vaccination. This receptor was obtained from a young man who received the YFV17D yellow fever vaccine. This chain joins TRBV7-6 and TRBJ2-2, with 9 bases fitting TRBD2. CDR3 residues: CASRRSSGGKVGTGELFF. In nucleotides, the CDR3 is TGTGCCAGCAGAAGAAGTAGCGGGGGCAAGGTCGGCACCGGGGAGCTGTTTTTT.